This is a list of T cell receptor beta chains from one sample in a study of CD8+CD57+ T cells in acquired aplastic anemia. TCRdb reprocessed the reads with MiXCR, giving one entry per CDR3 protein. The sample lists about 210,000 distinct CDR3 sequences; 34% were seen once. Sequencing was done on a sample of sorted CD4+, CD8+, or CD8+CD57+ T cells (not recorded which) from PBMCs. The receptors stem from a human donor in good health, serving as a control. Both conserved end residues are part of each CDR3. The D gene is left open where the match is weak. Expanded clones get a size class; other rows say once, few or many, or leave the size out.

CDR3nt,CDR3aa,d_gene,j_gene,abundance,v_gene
TGCGCCAGCAGCGGAAGACTAGCGGGGGGTACGGATACGCAGTATTTT,CASSGRLAGGTDTQYF,TRBD2,TRBJ2-3,few,TRBV5-1
TGTGCCAGCAGCGCCGGACTAGCCGGGGAGCTGTTTTTT,CASSAGLAGELFF,TRBD2,TRBJ2-2,NA,TRBV5-4
TGCGCCAGCAGCCATACAGGGACTCAGCCCCAGCATTTT,CASSHTGTQPQHF,NA,TRBJ1-5,many,TRBV4-3
TGTGCCTGGAGTTTTAAGGACTCCTGGGGCGGGGCCCAGTACTTC,CAWSFKDSWGGAQYF,NA,TRBJ2-5,few,TRBV30
TGTGCCAGCAGTCACCCGACAGGAGATGTGGGCAATCAGCCCCAGCATTTT,CASSHPTGDVGNQPQHF,NA,TRBJ1-5,many,TRBV2
TGTGCCAGCAGTTTATTCGGGGTGTCTGGAAACACCATATATTTT,CASSLFGVSGNTIYF,NA,TRBJ1-3,NA,TRBV12-3/TRBV12-4
TGCAGTGCTAGTTCCAGGGAGTCGAACACCGGGGAGCTGTTTTTT,CSASSRESNTGELFF,NA,TRBJ2-2,few,TRBV20-1
TGTGCCAGCAGCTTTATCGCGGAGACCCAGTACTTC,CASSFIAETQYF,NA,TRBJ2-5,NA,TRBV7-3
TGCAGTGCTAGAGATGGTATGAGCCGGGCTAGCGACGCCGAGCAGTACTTC,CSARDGMSRASDAEQYF,NA,TRBJ2-7,NA,TRBV20-1
TGTGCCAGCGGTTTAGACAGGGGGGTGAAAGGCTACACCTTC,CASGLDRGVKGYTF,TRBD1,TRBJ1-2,NA,TRBV12-3/TRBV12-4
TGCGCCAGCAGTGAAGCAGATACGCCGTGTTTT,CASSEADTPCF,NA,TRBJ2-3,NA,TRBV10-2
TGTGCCAGCAGTTTAGCGGGGGGGCCCTCAGATACGCAGTATTTT,CASSLAGGPSDTQYF,NA,TRBJ2-3,NA,TRBV12-3/TRBV12-4
TGTGCCACCAGTTTAGCGGGTTACAGCACAGATACGCAGTATTTT,CATSLAGYSTDTQYF,TRBD2,TRBJ2-3,NA,TRBV24-1
TGTGCCAGCAGCTTGGTTTGGACAGCTAAATCATACGAGCAGTACTTC,CASSLVWTAKSYEQYF,NA,TRBJ2-7,many,TRBV5-5
TGTGCCAGCAGCTCGACGGGACAGGGGATATACGAGCAGTACTTC,CASSSTGQGIYEQYF,TRBD1,TRBJ2-7,many,TRBV7-2
TGCGCCAGCAGTGACCCAGCAGTCTACAATGAGCAGTTCTTC,CASSDPAVYNEQFF,NA,TRBJ2-1,NA,TRBV10-1
TGTGCCAGCAGCTCGATGATGAACACTGAAGCTTTCTTT,CASSSMMNTEAFF,NA,TRBJ1-1,many,TRBV9
TGTGCCAGTAGTCACCGGGACAGGGGGAGGTCACCCCTCCACTTT,CASSHRDRGRSPLHF,TRBD1,TRBJ1-6,NA,TRBV19
TGTGCCAGCTCTATCGCCGGGGGCCACGAGCAGTACTTC,CASSIAGGHEQYF,NA,TRBJ2-7,many,TRBV7-9